The clone carrying this T cell receptor beta chain has a handful of counts. The sample is drawn from a study of blood T cells in healthy people across ages. CDR3 size: 16 residues. Trimming stripped 2 bases from V and 0 bases from J, with 12 bases between. Germline CDR1 is SGHTA and CDR2 is FQGNSA. Combining a sample-barcoded 5' primer with a J-beta primer mix, a second PCR ran for 7 to 11 cycles. One entry per CDR3 protein results from TCRdb running MiXCR on the 5' RACE reads. The sample lists about 1,400,000 distinct CDR3 sequences, around 39% occurring once. The source of this sequence is a woman between 18 and 29 years old in good health. The rearrangement links TRBV7-2 to TRBJ2-3, with D perhaps matching TRBD2 (6 bases). Sequencing was performed on blood. CDR3 sequence (DNA): TGTGCCAGCAGCTTAATAGCGGAGAGAAGCACAGATACGCAGTATTTT. This codes for CASSLIAERSTDTQYF.